The sequence of this TCR beta chain was determined in a study of monozygotic twins with inflammatory bowel disease. General study results and limits: Differing T cell subtypes remained indistinguishable. No one strong IBD-associated signal or clonotype was supported.

Researchers generated cDNA in eight separate reactions per sample. TCRdb reprocessed the 5' RACE reads, keeping one entry per CDR3 protein, no DNA. The table for this sample gives 300,000 to 350,000 distinct CDR3 sequences. As to this clonotype: The target antigen is unknown.

Germline assignment: CDR1 SGHTS and CDR2 YDEGEE. The CDR3 has 14 amino acids. The J gene is TRBJ2-3, the V gene TRBV5-8; with no DNA, the TCRdb D assignment of TRBD1 cannot be verified. Sequenced input: blood. The origin of this receptor is a human donor with ulcerative colitis or Crohn's disease, or a healthy co-twin of an affected twin (not recorded which). The CDR3 sequence: CASSLGDRGDTQYF. Variable domain in full (rest from reference TRBV5-8 and TRBJ2-3): EAGVTQSPTHLIKTRGQQATLRCSPISGHTSVYWYQQALGLGLQFLLWYDEGEERNRGNFPPRFSGRQFPNYSSELNVNALELEDSALYLCASSLGDRGDTQYFGPGTRLTVL.